This TCR beta chain appears in the sequencing data of a study of T cell responses to AZD1222 COVID-19 vaccine (dated by TCRdb to the early 2020s). Notes on the research overall: A total of just over 230 trial participants underwent TCR sequencing, of whom about 210 received two doses of AZD1222 and roughly 25 received two doses of the MenACWY control vaccine. Trial participants were enrolled by age into subgroups of 18-55, 56-69 and 70-plus years, and 148, 28 and 57 TCR-sequenced participants, respectively, were included in these subgroups.

Findings and caveats that apply to the study as a whole: The vaccine-associated CD4 TCRs covered the entire spike protein, and the dominant responses fell in regions 160-218 and 743-854. After two AZD1222 doses, both the breadth and the depth of spike-specific TCRs were significantly higher than at day 0 and than in MenACWY recipients. Participants were mostly white British, with more females than males. The authors suggested clonal diversity may have been underestimated. Epitopes outside the regions mutated in the B.1.351 and B.1.1.7 variants were reportedly recognized by nearly half of the unique spike-specific TCRs. Because no day 14 peak-response samples were available, repertoires were characterized only after the peak T cell response. Only a handful of AZD1222 recipients were SARS-CoV-2 seropositive at baseline, limiting conclusions about previously exposed vaccinees. In the small 56-69-year group, the increase in depth fell short of significance, most likely because of low power.

Interpreted using the paper, the time point label stands for: about 28 days (+/-7) after the second vaccine dose. AZD1222 recipients given second doses at about 4 weeks or at about 12 weeks were pooled, since spike-specific TCR depth and breadth were not found to differ between the two schedules. Samples from vaccinated people were obtained from the UK trials COV001 and COV002, which included a single-blind randomized controlled phase 2/3 trial of AZD1222 (ChAdOx1 nCoV-19) in healthy adults. Trial participant PBMC samples were collected at day 0 and day 28 after the second dose for TCRbeta chain sequencing. This clone was seen a single time. This clone's antigen is unknown. Base qualities are missing; no much larger clone stands one base away. The CDR3 runs 15 residues from the cysteine to the phenylalanine. Kept here is only the CDR3 DNA, which spans 45 bases and is read in frame from base 1. Taken from the germline V gene (reference sequence), the CDR1 and CDR2 loops are LGHDT and YNNKEL. V is pared back by 1 base and J by 5 bases, with 14 bases lying between the germline termini.

The CDR3 regions of human TCRbeta chains were analyzed by immunosequencing. The paper's processing steps were these. TCRs in the repertoires were compared against a reference library of SARS-CoV-2-specific TCRs that had been generated with the MIRA antigen-specificity platform. Breadth meant the fraction of unique TCRs that were SARS-CoV-2-associated, whereas depth meant the fraction of total T cells that were SARS-CoV-2-associated. Using the MIRA data, each spike-specific TCR was mapped to the spike region that the TCR reacts to and placed in a CD4 or CD8 class. Log10-transformed breadth and depth values were compared by one-way ANOVA with Sidak's multiple comparisons tests. What TCRdb holds here is the immuneACCESS table cut down to in-frame rearrangements. Part of the clones is not present; checked against another copy, under half of the missing clones reflect an unresolved V gene, and the others are unexplained. V and J calls and clone size are copied from that table; D and trimming were computed from the DNA. This sample lists tens of thousands of clones; over 75% were detected once. The biggest ten clones account for around 9.3% of the sample.

The receptor chain draws on TRBV3-1 (or the pseudogene TRBV3-2) and TRBJ1-2; perhaps TRBD1 is the D gene, with 5 bases matching. The specimen comprised peripheral blood, sampled 28 days after the second AZD1222 dose. The sequence derives from an adult who received the AZD1222 COVID-19 vaccine. The encoded CDR3 is CASSQVGRGEYGYTF. The sequenced DNA: TGTGCCAGCAGCCAAGTCGGGCGGGGCGAGTATGGCTACACCTTC.